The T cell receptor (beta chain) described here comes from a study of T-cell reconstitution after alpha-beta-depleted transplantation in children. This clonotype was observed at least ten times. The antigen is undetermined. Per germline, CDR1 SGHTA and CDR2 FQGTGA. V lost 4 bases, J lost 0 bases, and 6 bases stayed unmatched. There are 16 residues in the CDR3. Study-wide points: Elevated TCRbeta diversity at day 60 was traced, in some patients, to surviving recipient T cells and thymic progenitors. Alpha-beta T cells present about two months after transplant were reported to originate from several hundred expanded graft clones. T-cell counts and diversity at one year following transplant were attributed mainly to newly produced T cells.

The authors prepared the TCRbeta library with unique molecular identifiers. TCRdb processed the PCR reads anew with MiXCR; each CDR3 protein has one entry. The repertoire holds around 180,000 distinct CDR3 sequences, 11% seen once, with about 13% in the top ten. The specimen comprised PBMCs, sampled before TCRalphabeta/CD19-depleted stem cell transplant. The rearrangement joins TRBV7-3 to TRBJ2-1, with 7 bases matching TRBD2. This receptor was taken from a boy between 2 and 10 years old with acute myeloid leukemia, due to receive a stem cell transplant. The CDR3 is CASSSLGGSSYNEQFF. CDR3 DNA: TGTGCCAGCAGCTCCCTCGGCGGGAGCTCCTACAATGAGCAGTTCTTC.